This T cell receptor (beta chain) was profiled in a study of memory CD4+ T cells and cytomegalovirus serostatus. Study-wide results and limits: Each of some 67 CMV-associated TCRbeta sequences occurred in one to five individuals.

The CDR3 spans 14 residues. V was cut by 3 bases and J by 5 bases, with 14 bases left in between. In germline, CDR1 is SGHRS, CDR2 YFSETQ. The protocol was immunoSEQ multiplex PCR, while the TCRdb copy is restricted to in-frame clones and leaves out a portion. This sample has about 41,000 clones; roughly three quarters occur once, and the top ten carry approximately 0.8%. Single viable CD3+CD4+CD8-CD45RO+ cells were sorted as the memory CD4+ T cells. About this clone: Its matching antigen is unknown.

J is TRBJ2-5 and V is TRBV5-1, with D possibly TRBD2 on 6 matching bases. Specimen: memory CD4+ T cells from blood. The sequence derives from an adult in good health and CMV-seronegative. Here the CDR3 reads CASSWVGGRETQYF. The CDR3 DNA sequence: TGCGCCAGCAGCTGGGTCGGGGGACGTGAGACCCAGTACTTC.